These 10 T cell receptor beta chains were all obtained from the same sample, sequenced in a study of Graves' ophthalmopathy and Graves' hyperthyroidism. RNA transcripts were the source from which TCR beta CDR3 regions were amplified. Following a first-round RT-PCR that used HTBI primers, a second-round multiplex PCR was carried out. TCRdb recomputed calls from the multiplex PCR reads with MiXCR, one row per CDR3 protein. The sample shows more than 1,000,000 distinct CDR3 sequences, about 35% of them seen only once. The sample comprised peripheral blood or thyroid tissue (not recorded which). The source of these receptors is an adult man with Graves' hyperthyroidism.

With respect to this clonotype: At one boundary the junction diverges from the germline segment, which might be a read error. CDR3 sequence: CAISEFGDTLPF. The CDR3 coding sequence is TGTGCCATCAGTGAGTTCGGGGACACGTTACCTTTT. The chain has TRBV10-3 and TRBJ2-2, with a weak D call TRBD1 (6 bases). Looked up from germline, CDR1 is ENHRY and CDR2 is SYGVKD. CDR3 length: 12 amino acids.

The table lists this clonotype with a count of one. Its ends do not fully match the called genes, so a read error is possible. V and J are TRBV4-1 and TRBJ2-5; 9 bases map to TRBD1. The germline V gene encodes CDR1 MGHRA and CDR2 YSYEKL. CDR3 size: 17 residues. The chain's CDR3 is CASSQETGGAGKETQYF. In DNA form, the CDR3 reads TGTGCCAGCAGCCAAGAAACAGGGGGCGCAGGAAAAGAGACCCAGTACTTC.

In its sample, this clonotype was seen many times. This chain joins TRBV11-2 and TRBJ2-2, with D uncertain. With 11 bases removed from V and 1 base from J, the gap between germline ends came to 11 bases. CDR1 SGHAT and CDR2 FQNNGV come from the germline V gene. This CDR3 is built from 13 residues. The CDR3 nucleotides read TGTGCCGGCGACATCGGGAACACCGGGGAGCTGTTTTTT. As protein: CAGDIGNTGELFF.

This clonotype was detected many times. This chain links TRBV6-6 with TRBJ1-5, with 8 bases matching TRBD1. This CDR3 is 15 amino acids long. V lost 6 bases, J lost 2 bases, and 6 bases stayed unmatched. In germline, CDR1 is MNHNY, CDR2 SVGAGI (reference sequence). The CDR3 coding sequence is TGTGCCAGCAGACATGACAGGGGTGGCAATCAGCCCCAGCATTTT. Translated: CASRHDRGGNQPQHF.

The sample holds a few counts of this clonotype. The rearrangement links TRBV29-1 to TRBJ2-7; a possible D gene is TRBD2 (5 bases). TRBJ2-4 explains the end of the DNA better; the J call may be wrong. Per germline, CDR1 SQVTM and CDR2 ANQGSEA. CDR3 length: 11 residues. The CDR3 DNA follows: TGCAGCGTTTCGCACGAGGGCATTCAGTACTTC. Encoded protein: CSVSHEGIQYF.

About this clonotype itself: A much larger clone lies a single base off, so this may be a read error. In DNA form, the CDR3 reads TGTGCCAGCAGTGGAGGGAACAGGGGACACACAGATACGCAGTATTTT. Translated: CASSGGNRGHTDTQYF. The chain combines TRBV25-1 with TRBJ2-3; TRBD1 matches 7 bases. This CDR3 contains 16 residues. V dropped 4 bases and J dropped 2; count of bases not matched to a gene: 9. Germline V gene data show CDR1 as MGHDK and CDR2 as SYGVNS.

The chain recombines TRBV7-9 with TRBJ2-5; TRBD1 aligns across 7 bases. This CDR3 is built from 17 residues. V dropped 5 bases and J dropped 2; count of bases not matched to a gene: 14. The V gene's germline CDR1 is SEHNR and CDR2 FQNEAQ (reference sequence). The CDR3 nucleotides read TGTGCCAGCAGCGCTTCTACGACCGGGACAGAACAAGAGACCCAGTACTTC. Amino acid sequence: CASSASTTGTEQETQYF.

This clonotype was picked up many times. The chain combines TRBV6-9 with TRBJ2-5; D unresolved. The CDR3 is 13 residues long. Trimming pared 7 bases from V and 5 bases from J, leaving 14 bases between. Germline CDR1 MNHGY, CDR2 SVAAGI. This CDR3 is CASNPIGMETQYF. Here the CDR3 DNA reads TGTGCCAGCAACCCGATCGGTATGGAGACCCAGTACTTC.

This chain uses TRBV5-1 with TRBJ1-1; no clear D gene. CDR1 is SGHRS, CDR2 YFSETQ, per germline. The V gene lost 2 bases and the J gene lost 5 bases, with 16 bases spanning the gap. CDR3 length: 15 amino acids. The CDR3 sequence: CASSLGGIRETEAFF. As DNA, the CDR3 is TGCGCCAGCAGCTTAGGAGGCATCCGGGAAACTGAAGCTTTCTTT.

Concerning this clonotype itself: One base away lies a much larger clone, so this may be a sequencing read error. The chain couples TRBV6-4 to TRBJ2-2, with a weak D call TRBD2 (6 bases). This CDR3 comprises 13 residues. Germline loops: CDR1 MRHNA, CDR2 SNTAGT. For the CDR3, the DNA is TGTGCCAGCAGTGACACTAGCACCAGGGAGCTGTTTTTT. Encoded protein: CASSDTSTRELFF.